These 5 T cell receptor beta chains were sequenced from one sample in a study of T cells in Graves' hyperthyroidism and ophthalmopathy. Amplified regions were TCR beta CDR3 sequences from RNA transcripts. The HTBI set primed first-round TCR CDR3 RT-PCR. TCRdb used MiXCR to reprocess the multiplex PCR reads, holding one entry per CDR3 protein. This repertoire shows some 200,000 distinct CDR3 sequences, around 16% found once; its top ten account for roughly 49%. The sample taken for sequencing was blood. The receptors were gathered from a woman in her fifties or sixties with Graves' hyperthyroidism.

CDR3 region: CASSFSGDTSSYNSPLHF. In nucleotides, the CDR3 is TGTGCCAGCAGTTTTTCAGGGGACACAAGCTCCTATAATTCACCCCTCCACTTT. This rearrangement joins TRBV6-9 to TRBJ1-6, with D possibly matching TRBD1 (6 bases). CDR3 length: 18 residues. Trimming cost V 4 bases and J 0 bases, with 16 bases left between them. CDR1 is MNHGY and CDR2 is SVAAGI in the germline V gene.

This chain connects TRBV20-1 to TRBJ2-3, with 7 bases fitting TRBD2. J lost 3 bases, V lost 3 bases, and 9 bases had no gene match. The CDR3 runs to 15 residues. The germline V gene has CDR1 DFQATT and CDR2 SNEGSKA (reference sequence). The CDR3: CSASQAGAGTDTQYF. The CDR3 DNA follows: TGCAGTGCTAGTCAGGCGGGAGCTGGGACAGATACGCAGTATTTT.

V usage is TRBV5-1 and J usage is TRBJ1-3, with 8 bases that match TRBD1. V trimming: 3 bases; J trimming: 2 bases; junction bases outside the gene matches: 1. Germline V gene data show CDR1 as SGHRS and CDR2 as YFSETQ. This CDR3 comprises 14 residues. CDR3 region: CASSSGGTGNTIYF. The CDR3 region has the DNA TGCGCCAGCAGCTCAGGGGGCACTGGAAACACCATATATTTT.

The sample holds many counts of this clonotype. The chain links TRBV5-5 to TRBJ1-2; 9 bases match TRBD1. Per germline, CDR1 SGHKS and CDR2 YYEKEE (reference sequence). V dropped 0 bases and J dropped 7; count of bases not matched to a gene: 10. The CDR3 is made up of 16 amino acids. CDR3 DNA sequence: TGTGCCAGCAGCTTGGGGGCCCGGACAGGGGTCGTTGGCTACACCTTC. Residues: CASSLGARTGVVGYTF. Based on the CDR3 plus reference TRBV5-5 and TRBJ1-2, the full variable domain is DAGVTQSPTHLIKTRGQQVTLRCSPISGHKSVSWYQQVLGQGPQFIFQYYEKEERGRGNFPDRFSARQFPNYSSELNVNALLLGDSALYLCASSLGARTGVVGYTFGSGTRLTVV.

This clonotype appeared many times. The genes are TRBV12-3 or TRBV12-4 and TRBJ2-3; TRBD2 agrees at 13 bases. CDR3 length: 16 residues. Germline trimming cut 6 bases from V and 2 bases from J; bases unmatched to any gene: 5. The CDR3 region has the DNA TGTGCCAGCAGCCTACTAGCGGGAGGGCCCACAGATACGCAGTATTTT. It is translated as CASSLLAGGPTDTQYF.